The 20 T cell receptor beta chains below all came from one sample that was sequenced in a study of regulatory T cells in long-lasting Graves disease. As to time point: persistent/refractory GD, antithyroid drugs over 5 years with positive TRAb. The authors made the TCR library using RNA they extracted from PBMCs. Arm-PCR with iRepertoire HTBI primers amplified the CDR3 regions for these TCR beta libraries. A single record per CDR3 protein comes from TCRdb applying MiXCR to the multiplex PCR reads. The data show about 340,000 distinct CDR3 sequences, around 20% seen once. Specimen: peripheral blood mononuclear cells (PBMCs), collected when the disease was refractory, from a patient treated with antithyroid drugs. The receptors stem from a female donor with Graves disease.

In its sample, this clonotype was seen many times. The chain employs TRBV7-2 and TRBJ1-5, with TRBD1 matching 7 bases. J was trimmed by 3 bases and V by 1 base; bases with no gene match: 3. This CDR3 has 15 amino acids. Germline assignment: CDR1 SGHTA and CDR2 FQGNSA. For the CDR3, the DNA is TGTGCCAGCAGCTTAGGAGGGGGCTCCAATCAGCCCCAGCATTTT. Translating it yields CASSLGGGSNQPQHF. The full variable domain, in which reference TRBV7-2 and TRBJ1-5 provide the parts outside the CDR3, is GAGVSQSPSNKVTEKGKDVELRCDPISGHTALYWYRQSLGQGLEFLIYFQGNSAPDKSGLPSDRFSAERTGGSVSTLTIQRTQQEDSAVYLCASSLGGGSNQPQHFGDGTRLSIL.

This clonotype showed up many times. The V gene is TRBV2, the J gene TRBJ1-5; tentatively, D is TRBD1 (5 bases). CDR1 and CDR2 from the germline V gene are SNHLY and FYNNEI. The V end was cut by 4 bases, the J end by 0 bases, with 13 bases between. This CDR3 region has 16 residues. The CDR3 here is CASSAWGLYSNQPQHF. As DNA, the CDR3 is TGTGCCAGCAGTGCATGGGGCCTGTATAGCAATCAGCCCCAGCATTTT.

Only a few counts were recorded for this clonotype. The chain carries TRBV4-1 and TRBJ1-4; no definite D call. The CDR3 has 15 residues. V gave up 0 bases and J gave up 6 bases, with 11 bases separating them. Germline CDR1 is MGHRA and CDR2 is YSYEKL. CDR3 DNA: TGCGCCAGCAGCCAAGAAGGAGGTGCTCATGAAAAACTGTTTTTT. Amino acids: CASSQEGGAHEKLFF.

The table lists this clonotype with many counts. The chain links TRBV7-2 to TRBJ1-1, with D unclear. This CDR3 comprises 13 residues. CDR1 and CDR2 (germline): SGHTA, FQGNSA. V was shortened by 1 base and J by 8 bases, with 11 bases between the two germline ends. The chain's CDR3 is CASSLEVGGEAFF. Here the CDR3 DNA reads TGTGCCAGCAGCTTAGAGGTGGGAGGAGAAGCTTTCTTT.

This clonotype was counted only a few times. CDR3 protein: CASSQDPLKGTVGGYTF. In DNA, the CDR3 is TGCGCCAGCAGCCAAGATCCACTAAAAGGGACAGTTGGAGGCTACACCTTC. This rearrangement joins TRBV4-3 to TRBJ1-2; 7 bases align to TRBD1. The trim removed 0 bases at V and 8 bases at J, leaving 15 bases unmatched. The CDR3 has 17 amino acids. The germline V gene encodes CDR1 LGHNA and CDR2 YSLEER.

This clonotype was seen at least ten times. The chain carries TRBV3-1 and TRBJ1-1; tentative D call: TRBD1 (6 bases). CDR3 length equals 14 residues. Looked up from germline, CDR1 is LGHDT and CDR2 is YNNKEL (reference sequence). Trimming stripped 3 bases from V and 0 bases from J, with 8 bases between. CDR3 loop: CASSHRGMNTEAFF. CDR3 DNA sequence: TGTGCCAGCAGCCACAGGGGAATGAACACTGAAGCTTTCTTT. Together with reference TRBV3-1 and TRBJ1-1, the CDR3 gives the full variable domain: DTAVSQTPKYLVTQMGNDKSIKCEQNLGHDTMYWYKQDSKKFLKIMFSYNNKELIINETVPNRFSPKSPDKAHLNLHINSLELGDSAVYFCASSHRGMNTEAFFGQGTRLTVV.

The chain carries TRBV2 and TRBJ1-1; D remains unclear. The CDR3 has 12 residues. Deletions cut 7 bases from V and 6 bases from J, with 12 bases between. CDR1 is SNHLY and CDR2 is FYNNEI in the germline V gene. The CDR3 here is CASTLRLAEAFF. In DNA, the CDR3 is TGTGCCAGCACTCTCCGTCTCGCTGAAGCTTTCTTT.

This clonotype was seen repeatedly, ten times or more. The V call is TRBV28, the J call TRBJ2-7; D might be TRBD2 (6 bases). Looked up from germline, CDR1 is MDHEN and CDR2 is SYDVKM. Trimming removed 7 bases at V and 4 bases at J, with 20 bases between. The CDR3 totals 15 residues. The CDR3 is CASTLRDSAFYEQYF. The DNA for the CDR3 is TGTGCCAGCACCCTCAGGGACTCAGCGTTTTACGAGCAGTACTTC. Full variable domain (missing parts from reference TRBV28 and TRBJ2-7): DVKVTQSSRYLVKRTGEKVFLECVQDMDHENMFWYRQDPGLGLRLIYFSYDVKMKEKGDIPEGYSVSREKKERFSLILESASTNQTSMYLCASTLRDSAFYEQYFGPGTRLTVT.

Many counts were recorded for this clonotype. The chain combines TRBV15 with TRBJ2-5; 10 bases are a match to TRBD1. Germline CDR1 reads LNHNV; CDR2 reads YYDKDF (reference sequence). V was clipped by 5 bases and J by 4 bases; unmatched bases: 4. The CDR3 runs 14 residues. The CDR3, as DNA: TGTGCCACCAGCGCGCGGACAGGGGGAGAGACCCAGTACTTC. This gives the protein CATSARTGGETQYF.

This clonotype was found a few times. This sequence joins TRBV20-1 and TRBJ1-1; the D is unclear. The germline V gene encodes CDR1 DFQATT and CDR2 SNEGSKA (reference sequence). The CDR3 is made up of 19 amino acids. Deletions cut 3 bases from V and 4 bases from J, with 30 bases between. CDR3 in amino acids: CSARKPRPAPPYSGTEAFF. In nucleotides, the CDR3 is TGCAGTGCTAGGAAACCCAGACCCGCGCCCCCGTACAGTGGCACTGAAGCTTTCTTT.

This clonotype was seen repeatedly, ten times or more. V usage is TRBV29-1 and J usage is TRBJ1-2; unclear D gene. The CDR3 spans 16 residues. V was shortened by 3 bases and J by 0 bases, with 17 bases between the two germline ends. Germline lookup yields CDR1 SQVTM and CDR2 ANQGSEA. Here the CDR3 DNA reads TGCAGCGTTGATGAAGTGGCGAGGTGGGCTAACTATGGCTACACCTTC. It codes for CSVDEVARWANYGYTF.

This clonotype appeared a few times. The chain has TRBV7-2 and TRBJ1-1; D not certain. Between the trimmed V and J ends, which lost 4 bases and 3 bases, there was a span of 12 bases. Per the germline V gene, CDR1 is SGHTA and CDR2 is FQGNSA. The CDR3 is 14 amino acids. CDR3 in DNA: TGTGCCAGCAGCTCTGAGTATAGGGACACTGAAGCTTTCTTT. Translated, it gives CASSSEYRDTEAFF.

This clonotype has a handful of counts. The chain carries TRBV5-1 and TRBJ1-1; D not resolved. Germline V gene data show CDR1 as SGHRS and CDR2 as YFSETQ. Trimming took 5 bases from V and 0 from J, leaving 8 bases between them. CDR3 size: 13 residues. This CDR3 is CASRLAMNTEAFF. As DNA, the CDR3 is TGCGCCAGCAGGCTCGCTATGAACACTGAAGCTTTCTTT.

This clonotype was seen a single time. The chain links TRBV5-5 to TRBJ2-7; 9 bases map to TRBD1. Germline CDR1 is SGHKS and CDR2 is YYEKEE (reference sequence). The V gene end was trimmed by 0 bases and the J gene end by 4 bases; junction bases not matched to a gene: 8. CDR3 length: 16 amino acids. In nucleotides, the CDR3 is TGTGCCAGCAGCTTGGGCCGGGACAGGGTCCCTTACGAGCAGTACTTC. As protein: CASSLGRDRVPYEQYF.

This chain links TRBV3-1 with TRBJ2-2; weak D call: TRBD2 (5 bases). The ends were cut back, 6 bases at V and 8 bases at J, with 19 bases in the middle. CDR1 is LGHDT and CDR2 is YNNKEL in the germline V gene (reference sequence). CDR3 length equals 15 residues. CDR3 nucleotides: TGTGCCAGCAGGCCCTTTCGGACTCACAAAGGGGAGCTGTTTTTT. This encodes CASRPFRTHKGELFF.

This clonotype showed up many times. In DNA, the CDR3 is TGTGCCAGCAGTTTGGCTCGACTAGCGGGAGATGGGGAGACCCAGTACTTC. Its protein is CASSLARLAGDGETQYF. This sequence joins TRBV28 and TRBJ2-5, with 12 bases matching TRBD2. This CDR3 is 17 amino acids long. Germline V gene data show CDR1 as MDHEN and CDR2 as SYDVKM. After removal of 3 bases from V and 5 bases from J, the junction contained 10 bases not matched to a gene.

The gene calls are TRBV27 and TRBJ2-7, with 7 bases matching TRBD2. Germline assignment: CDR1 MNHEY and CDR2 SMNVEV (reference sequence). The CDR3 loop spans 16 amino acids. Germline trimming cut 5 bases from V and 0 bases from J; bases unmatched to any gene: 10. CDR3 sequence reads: CASSPDLAVSSYEQYF. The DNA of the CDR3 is TGTGCCAGCAGTCCGGACCTAGCGGTGAGCTCCTACGAGCAGTACTTC.

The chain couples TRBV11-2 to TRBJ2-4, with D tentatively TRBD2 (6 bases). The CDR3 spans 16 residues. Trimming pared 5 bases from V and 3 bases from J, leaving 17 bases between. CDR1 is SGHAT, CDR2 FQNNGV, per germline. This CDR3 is CASSPVRGYDKNIQYF. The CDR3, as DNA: TGTGCCAGCAGCCCAGTGCGGGGTTACGACAAAAACATTCAGTACTTC. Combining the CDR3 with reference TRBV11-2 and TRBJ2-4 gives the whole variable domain EAGVAQSPRYKIIEKRQSVAFWCNPISGHATLYWYQQILGQGPKLLIQFQNNGVVDDSQLPKDRFSAERLKGVDSTLKIQPAKLEDSAVYLCASSPVRGYDKNIQYFGAGTRLSVL.

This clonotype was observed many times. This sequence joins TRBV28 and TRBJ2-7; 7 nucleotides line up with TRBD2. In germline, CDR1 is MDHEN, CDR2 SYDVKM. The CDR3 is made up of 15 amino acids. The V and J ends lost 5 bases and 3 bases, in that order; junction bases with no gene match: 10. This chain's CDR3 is CASSPGRRENYEQYF. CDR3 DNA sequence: TGTGCCAGCAGTCCGGGCCGGCGGGAGAACTACGAGCAGTACTTC.

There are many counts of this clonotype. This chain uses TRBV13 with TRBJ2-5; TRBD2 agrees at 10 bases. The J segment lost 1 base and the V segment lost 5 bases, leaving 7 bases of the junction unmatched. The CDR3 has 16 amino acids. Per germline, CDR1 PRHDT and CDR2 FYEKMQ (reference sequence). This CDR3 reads CASSVRASGGQETQYF. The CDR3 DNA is TGTGCCAGCAGCGTTCGGGCTAGCGGGGGCCAAGAGACCCAGTACTTC. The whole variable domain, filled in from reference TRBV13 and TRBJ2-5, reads AAGVIQSPRHLIKEKRETATLKCYPIPRHDTVYWYQQGPGQDPQFLISFYEKMQSDKGSIPDRFSAQQFSDYHSELNMSSLELGDSALYFCASSVRASGGQETQYFGPGTRLLVL.